This T cell receptor (beta chain) was sequenced in a study of T cells in Graves' hyperthyroidism and ophthalmopathy. Germline trimming cut 5 bases from V and 0 bases from J; bases unmatched to any gene: 5. Germline values: CDR1 SEHNR, CDR2 FQNEAQ (reference sequence). There are 17 residues in the CDR3. A 10 ml volume of fresh peripheral blood provided the PBMCs. Researchers amplified the TCR beta CDR3 regions from RNA transcripts. HTBI primers were employed in a first-round RT-PCR of the TCR CDR3. One entry per CDR3 protein results from TCRdb running MiXCR on the multiplex PCR reads. This table has hundreds of thousands of distinct CDR3 sequences, under 15% appearing once.

This TCR was recovered from a man in his late teens or twenties with Graves' ophthalmopathy. The rearrangement joins TRBV7-9 to TRBJ2-2; 11 bases are shared with TRBD2. The source material was blood. The chain's CDR3 is CASSIGLAGSNTGELFF. The DNA of the CDR3 is TGTGCCAGCAGCATAGGACTAGCGGGTTCGAACACCGGGGAGCTGTTTTTT.